This T cell receptor beta chain was sequenced in a study of tumor-infiltrating lymphocytes in primary liver carcinoma (dated by TCRdb to about 2017). Some background on the complete study: Between November 2015 and early 2016, several patients in China with histopathologically diagnosed primary liver carcinoma had surgical resection. The five patients had tumors staged T1-T3 N0M0, with maximum diameters ranging from about 4.2 to 11 cm. High reproducibility was observed for the technical replicate repertoires, with mean shared-clone rates approximately 0.9 and correlation coefficients above 0.98. The five patients, three men and two women aged 30 to 69 years, had hepatocellular carcinoma (four) or combined HCC and intrahepatic cholangiocarcinoma (one). TCRbeta repertoire sequencing, expression microarrays and whole-exome sequencing were combined in the study across five regions of each liver tumor, with adjacent normal tissue and blood also included. TCRbeta repertoire sequencing covered some 35 specimens from 5 patients: roughly 25 tumor regions, 5 adjacent noncancerous liver tissues and 5 peripheral blood samples. Each sample produced about 3.5 to 7.13 million productive TCRbeta reads, and read depth showed no significant difference between tissue types.

RNA from unsorted whole blood was extracted with TRIzol reagent, and germline DNA was obtained with the DNeasy Blood & Tissue kit. At the time of sampling, the patients had chronic HBV infection and had not received any treatment. Approximately 3.8 milliliters of peripheral blood were collected into K2EDTA tubes before surgery. Using a constant-region primer and ProtoScript II reverse transcriptase, TCRbeta-specific cDNA was reverse-transcribed from 450 to 650 ng total RNA. TCRbeta libraries were built with three nested multiplex PCR rounds, a slightly modified ARM-PCR procedure. Multiplex TRBV1-TRBV30 forward primers and a Cbeta reverse primer were used in the first two PCR rounds, each of which was run for 10 to 11 cycles. Sample barcodes and Illumina adapters were attached in a final 25-cycle PCR using Deep VentR polymerase. Before sequencing, amplicons of 200-500 bp were gel-purified using a QIAquick gel extraction kit. The TCRbeta amplicons were sequenced with 250-bp paired-end reads on an Illumina HiSeq 2500. In the paper's pipeline: Reads were quality-trimmed with Trimmomatic v0.33, and paired reads were merged with FLASH v1.2.11 to recover full CDR3 sequences. V, D and J germline segments were assigned to the rearranged TCRbeta sequences by MiGEC v1.2.1b. Clonotype statistics, along with Shannon-Wiener diversity indices, were calculated using VDJtools v1.0.0. To cut down on sampling bias, every analysis after diversity analysis relied on just the 250 most abundant clonotypes from each sample. The raw public data were reprocessed by TCRdb itself: fastp quality trimming at Q25, MiXCR clonotype calling, in-frame beta chains only. Identical CDR3 protein sequences are pooled into one entry, listed with their most common genes and DNA. TCRdb, rather than the study authors, made the V and J calls. In all, the sample holds fewer than 400,000 distinct CDR3 sequences, and 65% of those were seen once. The ten top clones hold roughly 9% of the sample.

Broad study findings and their caveats: Consistent with antigen-driven expansion, pairs of tumor regions showed higher repertoire overlap (mean about 36%) than either tumor-adjacent pairs (around 17%) or tumor-blood pairs (about 15%). The top 250 clones made up a significantly larger repertoire fraction in tumors than in blood (p = 0.039). Since the samples were bulk and unsorted, there was no way to compare CD4+ and CD8+ T cell repertoires. Only the TCR beta chain was sequenced, which likely underestimates true repertoire diversity because unpaired alpha chains were not captured. With just four to six patients in the study, the authors point out that the findings should be validated in a larger study.

The CDR3 runs 16 residues from the cysteine to the phenylalanine. CDR3 DNA only is kept here, 48 bases in frame from base 1. A distance of 16 bases separates the germline ends of V and J, which lose 2 bases and 5 bases respectively. From a lookup of the germline V gene, CDR1 and CDR2 are SGHNT and YENEEA. This clonotype appeared many times. This receptor's antigen is unknown. Base qualities are not provided; no much larger clone lies one nucleotide away. Sequencing was performed on peripheral blood. The receptor chain draws on TRBV11-3 and TRBJ2-1; the D segment could be TRBD2, given 7 matching bases. The sequence came from a man between 35 and 55 years old with primary liver carcinoma and hepatitis B virus infection. The CDR3 reads CASSLTVRGGDNEQFF. The nucleotides are TGTGCCAGCAGCTTAACGGTCCGAGGGGGGGACAATGAGCAGTTCTTC.